This TCR beta chain is from a study of cytomegalovirus exposure and HLA in healthy donors (dated by TCRdb to the late 2010s). At the level of the whole study: An earlier analysis of more than 550 of the donors reported around 280 Gb of sequence data and about 120 million unique TCR beta sequences obtained from approximately 180 million T cells. An early release covering over 500 HLA-typed donors comprised approximately 300 gigabases of sequencing data and tens of millions of unique TCR sequences. Among the approximately 430 genotyped donors, roughly 80% belonged to the genetic ancestry cluster associated with self-reported Caucasian donors. The study aimed to test whether cataloging public T cell receptors could reveal signatures of past pathogen exposure. The study profiled the T cell repertoires of some 610 subjects by immunosequencing and related them to cytomegalovirus serostatus. Besides the first cohort of under 700 subjects, a separate validation cohort made up of 120 different subjects was used. To predict cytomegalovirus infection status, the study brought together high-throughput TCR immunosequencing, statistical association of individual TCRs with disease status, and machine learning. To study patterns of TCR occurrence, a later analysis re-analyzed previously published TCR beta repertoires from just over 650 donors and added high-resolution HLA genotyping. The later analysis used no new phenotypic data to find candidate immune exposures, relying instead on TCR beta sequences and their occurrence across donors. To decide whether each TCR beta V gene segment behaved as functional or pseudogenic, an earlier analysis of some 600 of the donors relied on high-throughput TCR beta sequencing. Alongside the repertoire data, information on donor age, sex, ethnicity and CMV serostatus was compiled. Genome-wide SNP genotypes for about 60% of the 666 donors were used in a later genetic analysis, which treated that subset as a discovery cohort. Every repertoire in the discovery cohort had been generated on one and the same sequencing platform. Both class I and class II loci were covered by HLA typing, at four-digit resolution. The number of donors typed differed by locus, with about 629-640 for A, B, C, DRB1 and DQB1, around 560 for DQA1, over 600 for DPA1, and 472 for DPB1. About five DR-DQ haplotypes were treated as single units for association and clustering because of strong linkage in the cohort. Among approximately 370 genotyped donors of the cohort, an average of roughly 230,000 unique TCR beta nucleotide sequences was sequenced per donor, of which 15% to 20% were non-productive.

Unmatched junction bases come to 8, with V trimmed by 4 bases and J by 5 bases. There are 15 amino acids in the CDR3, from cysteine to phenylalanine inclusive. The read is trimmed to its CDR3 DNA, 45 bases read in frame from base 1. Based on the germline V gene, the CDR1 and CDR2 sequences are SGHAT and FQNNGV. The method was the immunoSEQ multiplex PCR assay. A mixture of 60 forward primers for TCR Vbeta segments and 13 reverse primers for TCR Jbeta segments was used in the multiplex PCR. The CDR3 region of rearranged TCR beta genes was amplified from genomic DNA with a multiplex PCR assay. On the Illumina HiSeq System, the amplified TCR beta libraries were sequenced as 87-base-pair reads. The published analysis was carried out like this. Across the 600 to 700 repertoires, a later analysis counted tens of millions of unique TCR beta chains, approximately 10 million of which were shared by at least two donors. Raw reads were error-corrected and collapsed into unique sequences with a nearest-neighbor algorithm that merged closely related sequences to remove PCR and sequencing errors. V, D and J gene segments were assigned by aligning CDR3 sequences to IMGT reference sequences. For a sequence to be retained, at least a six-nucleotide match to both a V gene segment and a J gene segment was required. Rearrangements were classified as productive when the CDR3 lacked stop codons and remained in frame with V and J, and all other rearrangements were classified as non-productive. Following IMGT convention, CDR3 was defined as the stretch from the second conserved V-encoded cysteine up to the conserved J-encoded phenylalanine. Sequences without an unambiguous match to a single V gene segment were excluded from the earlier analysis of a few hundred of the donors. An earlier analysis of over 450 of the donors classified V segments as functional when productive rearrangements were above 56.7% and as segregating when the standard deviation between donors was above 5%. A statistical classification framework was built for diagnosing cytomegalovirus status from the catalog of TCR beta chain sequences. A later analysis assigned V and J genes by comparing TCR nucleotide sequences with IMGT/GENE-DB human TR gene sequences. The TCRdist pipeline was used in a later analysis to assign CDR3 sequences and most-parsimonious VDJ recombination scenarios. In a later analysis, each TCR beta chain was defined by its CDR3 amino acid sequence together with its V-gene family, and reads lacking a unique V-gene family were excluded. A later analysis removed 550 to 700 highly shared, low-generation-probability nucleotide sequences to deal with suspected cross-contamination and a sequencing artifact. For each public chain, a later analysis derived a clonal expansion index from normalized ranks of inferred template counts within each repertoire. Generation probabilities in a later analysis came from a VDJ recombination model fitted to out-of-frame rearrangements, and those results were checked against IGoR. Hypergeometric tests were used in a later analysis to score TCR-TCR, TCR-HLA and TCR-CMV co-occurrence, with a repertoire-size bias correction applied to the TCR pairs. False discovery rates were estimated in a later analysis by permuting HLA or CMV assignments 20 times. A later analysis grouped co-occurring TCRs with DBSCAN, adding TCRdist sequence similarity when clustering within HLA-allele-positive subsets. Repertoires with fewer than 30,000 or more than 120,000 public chains were left out of co-occurrence clustering, as were five repertoires with anomalous nucleotide sharing. TCRdb's version of the immuneACCESS table is confined to in-frame rearrangements and falls short of the full clone set. An unresolved V gene accounts for under half of the shortfall where checked; the remainder is of unknown origin. V, J and clone size are taken as reported in that table, and D and trimming were inferred from the DNA itself. For this sample the table gives roughly 100,000 clones, of which over 70% were detected only once. The ten most abundant clones make up approximately 3.8% of the sample.

What the study reported, not specific to this receptor: In a later analysis, the rate of TCR association differed among HLA loci, with DRB1 alleles having the most associated TCRs and HLA-C alleles having the fewest. A later analysis reported that several top co-occurrence clusters appeared linked to parvovirus B19, influenza, CMV and Epstein-Barr virus. Linkage disequilibrium might explain the correlated functional status among segregating V segments, but an unknown experimental factor could not be excluded. V-gene and J-gene trimming of TCR beta chains was associated with a missense DCLRE1C variant in a later genetic analysis, and the association was replicated in an independent cohort. A later genetic analysis reported fewer N-insertions in productive TCRs among donors in an Asian-associated ancestry cluster than the roughly 700-donor mean. A further reported finding was that TCR beta sequences accurately predicted the HLA-A and HLA-B alleles for most subjects in the first cohort. In vitro tests confirmed that three of the cytomegalovirus-associated TCR beta chains recognize cytomegalovirus antigens. While some public TCRs were present in many individuals, most TCR sequences turned up only very rarely across donors. In a later analysis, most CMV-associated TCR beta chains were found to appear HLA-restricted, with HLA associations seemingly driven largely by CMV exposure. Because HLA typing was missing for some donors at each locus, association tests included only the typed subset. A total of about 180 TCR beta chains were listed by the study as associated with cytomegalovirus. In an earlier analysis of 587 of the donors, most TCR beta V segments appeared in productive rearrangements about 87% or about 30% of the time, broadly matching IMGT annotations. In both the original and validation cohorts, the classifier was reported to diagnose cytomegalovirus status with high specificity and sensitivity. Assigning TCR associations to individual alleles was difficult when HLA alleles, especially DR and DQ, strongly co-occurred. Because the 87-base-pair reads could not distinguish some IMGT-functional V segments, including TRBV6-2 and TRBV6-3, those segments were excluded. In a later analysis, HLA-associated TCR beta chains showed more clonal expansion and lower generation probabilities than non-associated chains that were equally common. Sequencing depth was assumed to be roughly uniform across donors in the presence/absence analyses, though that assumption may not hold. According to the authors, the approach could potentially be generalized to other disease states and immunological phenotypes. In a later analysis, more than 15,000 TCR beta sequences were associated with specific HLA alleles at a false discovery rate of 0.05. The only immune exposure information available for the cohort was CMV serostatus. A group of highly shared sequence variants was considered likely to be a technical artifact of the sequencing pipeline. This cohort had only TCR beta chains sequenced, and the lack of alpha or paired-chain data limited which features could be detected. Because counts were too low, about 18 rarely observed V segments, including chromosome 9 orphons, were excluded from the earlier analysis of 587 of the donors.

The cohort comprised some 680 healthy bone marrow donors. At the time of sampling, all cohort members were nominally healthy, though unrecorded immune exposures were likely present. The donor was CMV seropositive and belonged to the group of 270 or so seropositive cohort members. A peripheral blood sample was provided by each donor, and peripheral blood mononuclear cells were used for TCR beta sequencing. Genomic DNA was extracted from the blood cell samples with the Qiagen DNeasy Blood Extraction Kit. This clone was observed once. Its antigen has not been determined. No much larger clone exists at a distance of one base, and base qualities are not known.

The sequence was collected from a man aged 50 or older in good health and CMV-seropositive. The sequencing input was PBMCs. This chain joins TRBV11-2 to TRBJ1-1, with 9 bases aligning to TRBD1. The CDR3 region: CASSSRHRGLTEAFF. The DNA reads TGTGCCAGCAGCTCTCGGCACAGGGGGCTGACTGAAGCTTTCTTT.